This TCR beta chain was obtained from a study of blood T cells in healthy people across ages. General study findings and limits: Comparison with aged donors showed that long-lived donors had more naive CD4+ cells and higher diversity.

The second PCR ran about 6 to 11 cycles with a sample-barcoded 5' primer and J-beta primers. TCRdb reprocessed the 5' RACE reads with MiXCR, giving one entry per CDR3 protein. The table has nearly 1 million distinct CDR3 sequences, about 51% seen once. A few counts support this clonotype. The antigen remains undetermined. This sequence was found in an older woman in good health. The sequencing sample was made of blood.

CDR3 bases: TGTGCCATCAGCTCCGGACAGGGATTAGGGGGTGGAGAGACCCAGTACTTC. Protein sequence: CAISSGQGLGGGETQYF. The V call is TRBV10-3, the J call TRBJ2-5; 8 bases are a match to TRBD1. Trimming took 6 bases from V and 4 from J; bases not matched to a gene: 16. The CDR3 covers 17 residues. Germline V gene data show CDR1 as ENHRY and CDR2 as SYGVKD.